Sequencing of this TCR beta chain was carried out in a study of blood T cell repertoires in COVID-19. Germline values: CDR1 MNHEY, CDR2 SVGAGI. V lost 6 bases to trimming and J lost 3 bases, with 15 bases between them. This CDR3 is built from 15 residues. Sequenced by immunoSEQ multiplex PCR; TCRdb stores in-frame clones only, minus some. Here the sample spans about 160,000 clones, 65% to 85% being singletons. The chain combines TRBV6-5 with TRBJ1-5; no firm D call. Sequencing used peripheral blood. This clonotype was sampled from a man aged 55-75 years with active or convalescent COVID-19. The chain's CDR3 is CASRLGGVTNQPQHF. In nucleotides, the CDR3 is TGTGCCAGCAGACTTGGAGGAGTGACCAATCAGCCCCAGCATTTT.